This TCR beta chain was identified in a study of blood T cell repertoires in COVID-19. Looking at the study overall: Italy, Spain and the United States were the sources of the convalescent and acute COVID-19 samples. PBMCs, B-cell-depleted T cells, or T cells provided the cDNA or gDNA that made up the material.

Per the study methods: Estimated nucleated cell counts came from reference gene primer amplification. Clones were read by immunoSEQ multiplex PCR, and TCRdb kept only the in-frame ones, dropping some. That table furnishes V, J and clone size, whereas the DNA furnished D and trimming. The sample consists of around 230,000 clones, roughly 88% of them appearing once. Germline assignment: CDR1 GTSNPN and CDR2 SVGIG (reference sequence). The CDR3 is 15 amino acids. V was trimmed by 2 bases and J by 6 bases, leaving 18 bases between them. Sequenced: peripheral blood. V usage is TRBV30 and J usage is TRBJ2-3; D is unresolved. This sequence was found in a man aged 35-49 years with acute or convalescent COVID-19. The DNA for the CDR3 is TGTGCCTGGAGTCCCGCGACCACGAAGAGGGATACGCAGTATTTT. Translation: CAWSPATTKRDTQYF.